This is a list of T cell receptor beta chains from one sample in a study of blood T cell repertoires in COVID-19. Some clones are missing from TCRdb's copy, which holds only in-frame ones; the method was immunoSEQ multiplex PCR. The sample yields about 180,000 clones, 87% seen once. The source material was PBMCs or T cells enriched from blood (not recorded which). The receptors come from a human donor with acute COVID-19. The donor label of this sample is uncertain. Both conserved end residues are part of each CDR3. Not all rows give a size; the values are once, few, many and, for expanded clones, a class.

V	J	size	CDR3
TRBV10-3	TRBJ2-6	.	CAIRPSTGFDSGANVLTF
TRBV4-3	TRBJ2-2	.	CASSQDKPSGPTGELFF
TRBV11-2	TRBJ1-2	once	CASSLFGTGPGGGYTF
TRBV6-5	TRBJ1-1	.	CASSYGGGLMNTEAFF
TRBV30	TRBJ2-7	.	CAWSVGEGYEQYF
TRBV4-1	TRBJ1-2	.	CASTSGDNTNYGYTF
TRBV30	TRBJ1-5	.	CAWQTGTGNQPQHF
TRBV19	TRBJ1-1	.	CASQGGVTEAFF
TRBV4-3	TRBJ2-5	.	CASSQVSGGASETQYF
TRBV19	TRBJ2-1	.	CASSLLLARGNEQFF
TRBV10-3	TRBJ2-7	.	CAISRGVPKRGLTYEQYF
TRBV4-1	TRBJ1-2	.	CASSPPGGPRGYTF
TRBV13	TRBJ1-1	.	CASRRVDRGSAAFF
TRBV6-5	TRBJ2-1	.	CASSYPGSYNEQFF
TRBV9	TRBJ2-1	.	CASSAGGPYNEQFF
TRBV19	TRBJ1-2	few	CASSIRQGADGYTF
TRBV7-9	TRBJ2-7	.	CASSPIKGRRGEQYF
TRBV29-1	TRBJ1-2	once	CSVDRGTF
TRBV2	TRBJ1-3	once	CASKGQGDIYF
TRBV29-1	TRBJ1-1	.	CSVEDTEMNTEAFF
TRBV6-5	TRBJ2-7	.	CASSYSETGDTEQYF
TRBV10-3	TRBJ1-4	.	CAISDLVTGEEKLFF
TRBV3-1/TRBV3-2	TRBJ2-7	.	CASSLMDRASYEQYF
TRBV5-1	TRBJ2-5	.	CASSLQTLEETQYF
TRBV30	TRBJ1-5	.	CAWSAGPNQPQHF
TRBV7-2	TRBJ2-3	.	CASSLGLIDTQYF
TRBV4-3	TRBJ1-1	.	CASSPGVNTEAFF
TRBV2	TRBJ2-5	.	CASSSDWRQETQYF
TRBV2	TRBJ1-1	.	CASTLGIENTEAFF
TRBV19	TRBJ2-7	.	CASGLAGAYEQYF
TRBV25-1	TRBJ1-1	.	CASSYSPGQGGGGTEAFF
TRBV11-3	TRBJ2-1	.	CASSLSLATNEQFF
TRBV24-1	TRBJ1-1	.	CATRGERNTEAFF
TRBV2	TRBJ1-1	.	CASRAGMGTEAFF
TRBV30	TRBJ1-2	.	CAWSRTDSNYGYTF
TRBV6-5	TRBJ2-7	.	CASSYRRQREQYF
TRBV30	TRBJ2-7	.	CAWSVKGGYEQYF
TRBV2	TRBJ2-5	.	CASSVTSGGADGQYF
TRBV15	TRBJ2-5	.	CATTLAGGETQYF
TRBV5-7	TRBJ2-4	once	CASSPALRGARVF
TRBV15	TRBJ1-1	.	CATSRDRDSYGEAFF
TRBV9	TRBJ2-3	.	CASSVGSQSTGLADTQYF
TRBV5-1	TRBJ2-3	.	CASSSIGQGTDTQYF
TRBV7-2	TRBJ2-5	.	CASSLDRGRGETQYF
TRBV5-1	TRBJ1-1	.	CASSRLGTGGMNTEAFF
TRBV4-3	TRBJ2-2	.	CASSQRAAGNTGELFF
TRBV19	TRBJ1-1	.	CASRDTLDTEAFF
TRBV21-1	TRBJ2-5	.	CASSKKGWIEDKGTQYF